This is a list of T cell receptor beta chains from one sample in a study of beta chain features in type 1 diabetes. Produced via immunoSEQ multiplex PCR; TCRdb's table is partial and in-frame only. The repertoire has 400,000 or so clones, roughly an eighth of them found once; the top ten carry around 0.0099%. Sequencing was done on a sample of naive CD4+ T cells from blood. These TCRs come from a woman under 30 with type 1 diabetes. Each CDR3 is given with its conserved first and last residue. A D gene is named only where the DNA matches it firmly. Size is stated for part of the rows, as once, few or many counts, or as a class when the clone is expanded.

cdr3_aa cdr3_nt v_call d_call j_call clone_size
CASSPTGGSETQYF TGTGCCAGCTCACCGACAGGGGGATCTGAGACCCAGTACTTC TRBV18 TRBD1 TRBJ2-5 few
CASTIGGRNQPQHF TGTGCCAGTACCATAGGAGGTCGCAATCAGCCCCAGCATTTT TRBV19 . TRBJ1-5 .
CASSVGLATGELFF TGTGCCAGCAGCGTAGGGCTCGCCACCGGGGAGCTGTTTTTT TRBV9 . TRBJ2-2 .
CASSRGLGTDTQYF TGTGCCAGCAGCCGGGGACTAGGCACAGATACGCAGTATTTT TRBV7-2 TRBD2 TRBJ2-3 .
CASSSRLADSYNEQFF TGTGCCAGCAGCTCGAGACTAGCAGACTCCTACAATGAGCAGTTCTTC TRBV11-2 TRBD2 TRBJ2-1 .
CATQGGYGYTF TGCGCCACCCAGGGGGGCTATGGCTACACCTTC TRBV5-1 TRBD1 TRBJ1-2 few
CAWRSGGTEAFF TGTGCCTGGAGATCTGGAGGCACTGAAGCTTTCTTT TRBV30 . TRBJ1-1 .
CASSQENRGTEAFF TGCGCCAGCAGCCAAGAGAACAGGGGAACTGAAGCTTTCTTT TRBV4-3 TRBD1 TRBJ1-1 .
CAISESSGVGHTQYF TGTGCCATCAGTGAGTCGAGTGGAGTGGGGCATACGCAGTATTTT TRBV10-3 . TRBJ2-3 few
CAWRLTGNTEAFF TGTGCCTGGAGGTTGACAGGGAACACTGAAGCTTTCTTT TRBV30 . TRBJ1-1 few
CSVTDWDRVTEQYF TGCAGCGTAACCGACTGGGACAGGGTGACCGAGCAGTACTTC TRBV29-1 TRBD1 TRBJ2-7 few
CASSSTSGGNNEQFF TGTGCCAGCAGCTCCACTAGCGGGGGGAACAATGAGCAGTTCTTC TRBV5-4 TRBD2 TRBJ2-1 .
CASSYRFGRAYEQYF TGTGCCAGCAGCTACCGGTTCGGCAGGGCCTACGAGCAGTACTTC TRBV7-9 . TRBJ2-7 .
CASSQGTGGSLLGYTF TGCGCCAGCAGCCAAGGGACAGGGGGCTCCCTTCTTGGCTACACCTTC TRBV4-3 TRBD1 TRBJ1-2 .
CASSLDLLGERYF TGTGCCAGCAGCTTGGATCTTTTGGGTGAGCGGTACTTC TRBV5-6 . TRBJ2-7 few
CASSLLYEQYF TGTGCCAGCAGTTTACTCTACGAGCAGTACTTC TRBV28 . TRBJ2-7 .
CASSLELAGANEQFF TGTGCCAGCAGCTTAGAACTAGCGGGAGCCAATGAGCAGTTCTTC TRBV7-9 TRBD2 TRBJ2-1 .
CASGSTLRGEQFF TGTGCTAGTGGTTCCACGCTCCGGGGTGAGCAGTTCTTC TRBV12-5 . TRBJ2-1 .
CASSLRQPFQETQYF TGTGCCAGCAGCTTGAGACAGCCGTTTCAAGAGACCCAGTACTTC TRBV5-6 . TRBJ2-5 .
CASRASTDTQYF TGTGCCAGCAGAGCTTCTACGGATACGCAGTATTTT TRBV28 . TRBJ2-3 .
CASSPGQGAMNTEAFF TGTGCCAGCTCACCCGGACAGGGGGCCATGAACACTGAAGCTTTCTTT TRBV18 TRBD1 TRBJ1-1 few
CASSPVAGGQGTQYF TGTGCCAGCAGCCCGGTAGCGGGGGGTCAGGGGACGCAGTATTTT TRBV11-2 TRBD2 TRBJ2-3 few
CASRAHHWDEQFF TGTGCCAGCAGAGCGCACCACTGGGATGAGCAGTTCTTC TRBV2 . TRBJ2-1 few
CASSPGQGTDTQYF TGTGCCAGCAGTCCGGGACAGGGAACAGATACGCAGTATTTT TRBV28 TRBD1 TRBJ2-3 .
CASSLRTGANYGYTF TGTGCCAGCAGCTTGCGGACAGGAGCTAACTATGGCTACACCTTC TRBV7-2 TRBD1 TRBJ1-2 few
CASRPGTVTYGYTF TGTGCCAGCAGGCCCGGTACAGTGACGTATGGCTACACCTTC TRBV7-2 . TRBJ1-2 few
CASSFKEGAGPSYEQYF TGTGCCAGCAGCTTTAAAGAGGGGGCTGGCCCATCCTACGAGCAGTACTTC TRBV5-4 TRBD1 TRBJ2-7 few
CASSQGGPAQADETQYF TGCGCCAGCAGCCAAGGGGGCCCGGCTCAAGCTGACGAGACCCAGTACTTC TRBV4-3 . TRBJ2-5 few
CASSSGQGAGELFF TGTGCCAGCAGCTCAGGACAGGGGGCCGGGGAGCTGTTTTTT TRBV5-4 TRBD1 TRBJ2-2 .
CAWSVQGNQPQHF TGTGCCTGGAGTGTACAGGGCAATCAGCCCCAGCATTTT TRBV30 . TRBJ1-5 .
CASSRGHTQGTEAFF TGTGCCAGTAGTAGGGGACACACTCAAGGCACTGAAGCTTTCTTT TRBV19 . TRBJ1-1 .
CATSRGTLPGDTEAFF TGTGCCACCAGCAGAGGGACTCTACCGGGTGATACTGAAGCTTTCTTT TRBV15 . TRBJ1-1 few
CASSPTVDSNQPQHF TGTGCCAGCTCACCTACGGTAGATAGCAATCAGCCCCAGCATTTT TRBV18 . TRBJ1-5 few
CASTALAGSRTDTQYF TGCGCCAGCACGGCATTAGCGGGATCTCGCACAGATACGCAGTATTTT TRBV5-1 TRBD2 TRBJ2-3 few
CASSPQSNQPQHF TGTGCCAGCTCACCTCAGTCCAATCAGCCCCAGCATTTT TRBV18 . TRBJ1-5 .